This T cell receptor beta chain appears in the sequencing data of a study of cytomegalovirus exposure and HLA in healthy donors. The PCR ran on 60 Vbeta and 13 Jbeta primers. Using immunoSEQ multiplex PCR, the repertoire was profiled, and TCRdb retains in-frame clones only, with some absent. The sample contains roughly 120,000 clones, around three quarters of which appear only once. Germline CDR1 and CDR2: SGDLS and YYNGEE. The CDR3 contains 19 residues. V gave up 3 bases and J gave up 7 bases; unmatched junction bases: 13. Findings of the study overall: It was shown in a later analysis that HLA-associated TCR beta chains were more clonally expanded than other, equally common chains. Most of the CMV-associated TCR beta chains (in a later analysis) appeared to be HLA-restricted. The authors listed 150 to 200 TCR beta chains as cytomegalovirus-associated.

At the time of sampling, donors were nominally healthy, though unrecorded immune exposures were likely. For this clone: No antigen is known for it.

This TCR came from a man younger than 35 in good health and CMV-seronegative. Sequencing was done on a sample of PBMCs. The chain uses TRBV9 and TRBJ2-2, with 15 positions matching TRBD2. In DNA form, the CDR3 reads TGTGCCAGCAGCGAAGAAAGCGGACTAGCGGGAGGGCGGTACGGGGAGCTGTTTTTT. The encoded protein is CASSEESGLAGGRYGELFF.